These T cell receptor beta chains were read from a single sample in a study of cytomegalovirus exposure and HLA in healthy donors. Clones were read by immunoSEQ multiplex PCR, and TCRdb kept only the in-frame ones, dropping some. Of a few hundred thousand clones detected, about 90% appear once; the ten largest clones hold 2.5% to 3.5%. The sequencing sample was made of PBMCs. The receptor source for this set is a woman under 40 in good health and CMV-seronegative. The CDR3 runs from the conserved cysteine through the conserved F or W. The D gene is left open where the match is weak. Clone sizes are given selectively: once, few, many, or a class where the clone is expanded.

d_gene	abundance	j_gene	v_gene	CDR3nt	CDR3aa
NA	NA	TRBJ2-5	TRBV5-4	TGTGCCAGCAGCTTGGGACAGCCTCAAGAGACCCAGTACTTC	CASSLGQPQETQYF
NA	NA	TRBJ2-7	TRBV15	TGTGCCACCAGCAGACTCCCTAAACAGTTCCCATCCTACGAGCAGTACTTC	CATSRLPKQFPSYEQYF
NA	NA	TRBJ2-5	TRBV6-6	TGTGCCAGCAGTTACGGGGCTGGGGAGACCCAGTACTTC	CASSYGAGETQYF
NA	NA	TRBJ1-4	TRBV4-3	TGCGCCAGCAGCCAAGTCTCGTTTGCGGCCTTCCTGAATGAAAAACTGTTTTTT	CASSQVSFAAFLNEKLFF
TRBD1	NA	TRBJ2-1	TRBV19	TGTGCCAGTAGTATAGTTGGACAGGGTAGGGACAATGAGCAGTTCTTC	CASSIVGQGRDNEQFF
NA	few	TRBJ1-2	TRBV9	TGTGCCAGCAGCGTAGAGTACGGCGGGCTATATGGCTACACCTTC	CASSVEYGGLYGYTF
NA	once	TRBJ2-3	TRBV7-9	TGTGCCAGCAGCATAATGTCTAGCGCCCCAGGGGATACGCAGTATTTT	CASSIMSSAPGDTQYF
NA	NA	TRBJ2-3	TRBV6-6	TGTGCCACCCGCCGCTTTCTCACAGATACGCAGTATTTT	CATRRFLTDTQYF
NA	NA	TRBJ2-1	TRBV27	TGTGCCAGCAGTTCATATGAGAACAATGAGCAGTTCTTC	CASSSYENNEQFF
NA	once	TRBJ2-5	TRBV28	TGTGCCAGCAGTTTACTTGAGGGGACCCAGTACTTC	CASSLLEGTQYF
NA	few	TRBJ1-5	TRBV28	TGTGCCAGCAAGACCGGGATAGCTAATCAGCCCCAGCATTTT	CASKTGIANQPQHF
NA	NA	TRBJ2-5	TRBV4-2	TGTGCCAGCAGCCTATCCACAGAGGGACCCCAAGAGACCCAGTACTTC	CASSLSTEGPQETQYF
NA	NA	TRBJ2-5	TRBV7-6	TGTGCCAGCAGCTTAATGGGTGGAGAGACCCAGTACTTC	CASSLMGGETQYF
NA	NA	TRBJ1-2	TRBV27	TGTGCCAGCAGTCAATATCAGGGCAGGTCGATATATGGCTACACCTTC	CASSQYQGRSIYGYTF
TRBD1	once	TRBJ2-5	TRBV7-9	TGTGCCAGCCACAACTACGGACAGGGGGCCTGGGAGACCCAGTACTTC	CASHNYGQGAWETQYF
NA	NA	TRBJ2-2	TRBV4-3	TGCGCCAGCAGCCTCACTAGAGCCGGGGAGCTGTTTTTT	CASSLTRAGELFF
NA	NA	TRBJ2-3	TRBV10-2	TGCGCCAGCCGAACTCCCCGGGCTAGCACCACAGATACGCAGTATTTT	CASRTPRASTTDTQYF
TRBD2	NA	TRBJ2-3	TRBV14	TGTGCCAGCAGCCAAGGGGAAGCGGGGAGCACAGATACGCAGTATTTT	CASSQGEAGSTDTQYF
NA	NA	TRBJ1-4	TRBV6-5	TGTGCCAGCAGTTACTCGAGACAGCGTGAAAAACTGTTTTTT	CASSYSRQREKLFF
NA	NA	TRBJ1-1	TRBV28	TGTGCCAGCAGTCCCCTCTCGGGGCGTGAAGCTTTCTTT	CASSPLSGREAFF
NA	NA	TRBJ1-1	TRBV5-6	TGTGCCAGCAAGATCGGGCGTGGGGCGGACACTGAAGCTTTCTTT	CASKIGRGADTEAFF
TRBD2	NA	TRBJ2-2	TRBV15	TGTGCCACCAGCCAAACAGGGACTAGCGGGACCGTTAACGCGAACACCGGGGAGCTGTTTTTT	CATSQTGTSGTVNANTGELFF
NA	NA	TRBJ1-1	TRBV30	TGTGCCTGGAGTTTTGGGTCCTCAAACACTGAAGCTTTCTTT	CAWSFGSSNTEAFF